This TCR beta chain was sequenced for a study of T cell responses to AZD1222 COVID-19 vaccine. Broader study findings: Per reports, nearly half of all spike-specific TCRs target regions that are unmutated in variants. Every sample of the repertoires postdated the peak T cell response. Clonal diversity was possibly underestimated; the donors were predominantly white British and more often female.

CDR3 length: 15 amino acids. The V and J ends lost 6 bases and 4 bases respectively, with 16 bases between them. The V gene's germline CDR1 is SGHVS and CDR2 FQNEAQ. Only in-frame clones appear in the TCRdb table, and some are missing; sequencing was by immunoSEQ multiplex PCR. This sample carries some 130,000 clones, about 82% of them seen once, and the ten largest clones take more than 7.5%. This clone was recorded once. Its antigen remains unidentified. This clonotype was sampled from an adult who received the MenACWY meningococcal vaccine as a control. This chain joins TRBV7-8 and TRBJ1-5; TRBD1 is a possible D gene (6 bases). Specimen: peripheral blood, collected 28 days after the second dose of the MenACWY control vaccine. The CDR3 region has the DNA TGTGCCAGCAGGCCCACAGGGACGAATAATCAGCCCCAGCATTTT. Amino acid sequence: CASRPTGTNNQPQHF.